Below are 10 T cell receptor beta chains sequenced from a single sample in a study of T cell responses to AZD1222 COVID-19 vaccine. The protocol was immunoSEQ multiplex PCR, while the TCRdb copy is restricted to in-frame clones and leaves out a portion. The profile shows about 130,000 clones, roughly nine tenths of them singletons. Specimen: peripheral blood, collected on day 0 of AZD1222 vaccination. The receptor source for this set is an adult in good health.

This clone was detected a few times. This CDR3 is CASSYSRLASEQFF. The CDR3 DNA reads TGTGCCAGCAGTTACTCCCGACTAGCGAGTGAGCAGTTCTTC. The rearrangement joins TRBV6-6 to TRBJ2-1; 8 bases are a match to TRBD2. The germline gives CDR1 MNHNY, CDR2 SVGAGI (reference sequence). The CDR3 runs to 14 residues. Trimming removed 0 bases from V and 9 bases from J; junction bases left unmatched: 4.

The V call is TRBV19, the J call TRBJ2-1; D uncertain. The CDR3 is 13 amino acids. Germline loops: CDR1 LNHDA, CDR2 SQIVND (reference sequence). The V end lost 6 bases, the J end lost 5 bases, and 11 bases lay between the germline ends. The CDR3 here is CASRNRPDNEQFF. The DNA for the CDR3 is TGTGCCAGTAGGAACCGGCCGGACAATGAGCAGTTCTTC. The full variable domain, with the rest looked up from reference TRBV19 and TRBJ2-1, is DGGITQSPKYLFRKEGQNVTLSCEQNLNHDAMYWYRQDPGQGLRLIYYSQIVNDFQKGDIAEGYSVSREKKESFPLTVTSAQKNPTAFYLCASRNRPDNEQFFGPGTRLTVL.

The chain couples TRBV5-5 to TRBJ2-1; D might be TRBD1 (5 bases). This CDR3 is built from 15 residues. V lost 2 bases, J lost 4 bases, and 13 bases lay in between. The V gene's germline CDR1 is SGHKS and CDR2 YYEKEE (reference sequence). The CDR3 DNA follows: TGTGCCAGCAGCTTTACAGGAGAGACATACAATGAGCAGTTCTTC. This codes for CASSFTGETYNEQFF.

CDR3 bases: TGTGCCAGCAGCGAAAGGGACAGAACCTACGAGCAGTACTTC. Amino acid sequence: CASSERDRTYEQYF. This chain connects TRBV6-2 or TRBV6-3 to TRBJ2-7; TRBD1 agrees at 7 bases. V dropped 6 bases and J dropped 2; count of bases not matched to a gene: 7. The germline V gene encodes CDR1 MNHEY and CDR2 SVGEGT. The CDR3 covers 14 residues.

The DNA for the CDR3 is TGTGCCAGCAGCCCCGTATCGGGGGGCGGCTACGAGCAGTACTTC. Encoded protein: CASSPVSGGGYEQYF. V gene TRBV16 combines with J gene TRBJ2-7; maybe TRBD2 (7 bases). Germline V gene lookup returns CDR1 KGHSY and CDR2 FQNENV. The CDR3 has 15 residues. V was cut by 4 bases and J by 3 bases, with 16 bases left in between.

The chain combines TRBV6-2 or TRBV6-3 with TRBJ2-7; D call uncertain. Germline V gene sequence: CDR1 MNHEY, CDR2 SVGEGT. V lost 0 bases to trimming and J lost 3 bases, with 15 bases between them. CDR3 size: 16 residues. The CDR3: CASSYSGWGPRYEQYF. Here the CDR3 DNA reads TGTGCCAGCAGTTACTCGGGCTGGGGTCCCCGCTACGAGCAGTACTTC.

The rearrangement uses TRBV5-8 and TRBJ1-4; D not certain. Germline-derived CDR1 and CDR2 are SGHTS and YDEGEE. This CDR3 has 13 residues. Trimming removed 5 bases at V and 6 bases at J, with 11 bases between. DNA of the CDR3: TGTGCCAGCAGGTTCTCGAGTGATGAAAAACTGTTTTTT. Translating gives CASRFSSDEKLFF.

The V call is TRBV12-3 or TRBV12-4, the J call TRBJ2-6; no firm D call. The V gene lost 9 bases and the J gene lost 2 bases, with 8 bases spanning the gap. This CDR3 contains 13 residues. The CDR3 DNA is TGTGCCAGTGGTGAAGCTGGGGCCAACGTCCTGACTTTC. Amino acid sequence: CASGEAGANVLTF.

This chain uses TRBV10-1 with TRBJ1-3; D remains unclear. Per germline, CDR1 WNHNN and CDR2 SYGVQD (reference sequence). The CDR3 runs to 13 residues. Trimming left V 8 bases short and J 0 bases short, with 8 bases between. Written as DNA, the CDR3 is TGCGCCAGCTCCAACAGCTCTGGAAACACCATATATTTT. Translating gives CASSNSSGNTIYF.

The rearrangement uses TRBV30 and TRBJ2-1; 7 bases match TRBD2. The germline gives CDR1 GTSNPN, CDR2 SVGIG (reference sequence). The CDR3 spans 13 residues. The V segment lost 2 bases and the J segment 6 bases; nucleotides outside the gene matches: 4. This chain's CDR3 is CAWSSSSGNEQFF. For the CDR3, the DNA is TGTGCCTGGAGTTCATCTAGCGGCAATGAGCAGTTCTTC. Based on the CDR3 plus reference TRBV30 and TRBJ2-1, the full variable domain is SQTIHQWPATLVQPVGSPLSLECTVEGTSNPNLYWYRQAAGRGLQLLFYSVGIGQISSEVPQNLSASRPQDRQFILSSKKLLLSDSGFYLCAWSSSSGNEQFFGPGTRLTVL.